This passage covers 32 T cell receptor beta chains from one sample sequenced in a study of blood T cell repertoires in COVID-19 (TCRdb year 2020). Libraries were made using the immunoSEQ multiplex PCR assay. TCRdb obtained this table from immuneACCESS and retained in-frame rearrangements with V and J assigned. These tables miss some clones; where compared with another copy, unresolved V genes account for less than half of the shortfall, and the remainder is unexplained. Across this sample there are approximately 190,000 clones, with about 84% seen only once. The top ten constitute about 5.5% of the sample. Source material: peripheral blood. The receptors derive from a woman in her thirties with acute or convalescent COVID-19.

The chain uses TRBV28 and TRBJ1-4, with no clear D. CDR1 and CDR2 (germline): MDHEN, SYDVKM. The V end lost 2 bases, the J end lost 5 bases, and 3 bases lay between the germline ends. CDR3 length equals 12 residues. The CDR3 bases are TGTGCCAGCAGTTTAGTAAATGAAAAACTGTTTTTT. Translated: CASSLVNEKLFF. The variable domain in full, with the rest retrieved from reference TRBV28 and TRBJ1-4, is DVKVTQSSRYLVKRTGEKVFLECVQDMDHENMFWYRQDPGLGLRLIYFSYDVKMKEKGDIPEGYSVSREKKERFSLILESASTNQTSMYLCASSLVNEKLFFGSGTQLSVL.

V usage is TRBV6-5 and J usage is TRBJ2-2; TRBD2 matches at 7 bases. V lost 8 bases to trimming and J lost 4 bases; unmatched junction nucleotides: 4. CDR1 is MNHEY and CDR2 is SVGAGI in the germline V gene. The CDR3 is 13 amino acids. In DNA, the CDR3 is TGTGCCAGCCGGACTAGGGTCACCGGGGAGCTGTTTTTT. It is translated as CASRTRVTGELFF.

This clone was detected a few times. V and J are TRBV19 and TRBJ2-5, with a possible D match to TRBD1 (5 bases). CDR1 is LNHDA, CDR2 SQIVND, per germline (reference sequence). The ends were cut back, 5 bases at V and 5 bases at J, with 18 bases in the middle. This CDR3 comprises 15 residues. As DNA, the CDR3 is TGTGCCAGTAGTCCCGACTCTTTAAGGGGCGAGACCCAGTACTTC. Its translation: CASSPDSLRGETQYF.

The table lists this clone with a few counts. V and J are TRBV5-1 and TRBJ2-7, with TRBD2 matching 7 bases. Germline V gene sequence: CDR1 SGHRS, CDR2 YFSETQ. This CDR3 comprises 14 residues. Trimming took 4 bases from V and 5 from J; bases not matched to a gene: 9. Written as DNA, the CDR3 is TGCGCCAGCAGCCCCCGGACTAGTCCCAACGAGCAGTACTTC. Encoded protein: CASSPRTSPNEQYF.

In regard to this clone: Different DNA sequences within this sample yield the same CDR3. The CDR3 loop is CAWRRGRGNQPQHF. DNA of the CDR3: TGTGCCTGGAGACGGGGAAGAGGCAATCAGCCCCAGCATTTT. The rearrangement uses TRBV30 and TRBJ1-5; no clear D. CDR1 and CDR2 (germline): GTSNPN, SVGIG (reference sequence). This CDR3 spans 14 amino acids. Trimming took off 3 bases at V and 2 bases at J, with 11 bases between the two ends.

This clone was seen only once. The V call is TRBV4-3, the J call TRBJ1-2; D is perhaps TRBD1 (6 bases). The CDR3 length is 13 residues. CDR1 and CDR2 (germline): LGHNA, YSLEER. Trimming took off 2 bases at V and 5 bases at J, with 9 bases between the two ends. The CDR3 DNA reads TGCGCCAGCAGCCAACAACAGGGATATGGCTACACCTTC. It codes for CASSQQQGYGYTF.

J is TRBJ2-3 and V is TRBV10-3; 9 bases are a match to TRBD1. From germline, CDR1 is ENHRY and CDR2 SYGVKD. The CDR3 spans 16 residues. The trim removed 1 base at V and 4 bases at J, leaving 6 bases unmatched. CDR3 sequence (DNA): TGTGCCATCAGTGAGTTGGGACAGGGTCGAGCAGATACGCAGTATTTT. This codes for CAISELGQGRADTQYF.

This rearrangement joins TRBV10-3 to TRBJ2-3; D remains unclear. The V end lost 6 bases, the J end lost 0 bases, and 7 bases lay between the germline ends. CDR1 ENHRY and CDR2 SYGVKD come from the germline V gene. CDR3 length: 13 residues. CDR3 nucleotides: TGTGCCATCAGAGAGACTAGCACAGATACGCAGTATTTT. Translating it yields CAIRETSTDTQYF.

V gene TRBV12-3 or TRBV12-4 combines with J gene TRBJ1-5, with D uncertain. Between the trimmed V and J ends, which lost 3 bases and 7 bases, there was a span of 10 bases. The CDR3 loop spans 13 amino acids. The CDR3 here is CASSFGGKQPQHF. As DNA, the CDR3 is TGTGCCAGCAGTTTCGGCGGGAAACAGCCCCAGCATTTT.

This chain connects TRBV10-3 to TRBJ2-7; tentative D call: TRBD1 (5 bases). Trimming removed 8 bases from V and 7 bases from J, with 18 bases in between. Germline V gives CDR1 ENHRY, CDR2 SYGVKD. The CDR3 sequence is 13 residues long. CDR3 protein: CAILDSLGQEQYF. The CDR3 DNA sequence: TGTGCCATCCTAGACTCGTTGGGGCAAGAGCAGTACTTC.

V usage is TRBV10-2 and J usage is TRBJ1-5, with 9 bases identical to TRBD1. There are 14 residues in the CDR3. In germline, CDR1 is WSHSY, CDR2 SAAADI. The ends lost 2 bases at V and 7 bases at J; junction bases unmatched: 3. This CDR3 is CASSERTGAQPQHF. The CDR3 nucleotides read TGCGCCAGCAGTGAGAGGACAGGGGCCCAGCCCCAGCATTTT.

The CDR3 DNA sequence: TGCAGCGCCGCCACATTGAACACTGAAGCTTTCTTT. This codes for CSAATLNTEAFF. This chain joins TRBV29-1 and TRBJ1-1; D gene uncertain. V was clipped by 7 bases and J by 0 bases, with 9 bases between them. This CDR3 has 12 amino acids. Germline V gene lookup returns CDR1 SQVTM and CDR2 ANQGSEA.

The chain uses TRBV6-5 and TRBJ2-4, with D maybe TRBD2 (6 bases). The CDR3 runs 13 residues. Trimming took 6 bases from V and 8 from J, leaving 14 bases between them. From germline, CDR1 is MNHEY and CDR2 SVGAGI. CDR3 nucleotide sequence: TGTGCCAGCAGCAGGGACTTCCGAGACATTCAGTACTTC. It translates to CASSRDFRDIQYF.

This chain uses TRBV10-1 with TRBJ1-5; D gene ambiguous. Germline loops: CDR1 WNHNN, CDR2 SYGVQD (reference sequence). V was clipped by 10 bases and J by 0 bases, with 22 bases between them. The CDR3 contains 17 residues. This CDR3 reads CAIPGNLPRYSNQPQHF. Written as DNA, the CDR3 is TGCGCCATCCCGGGAAACCTCCCGAGATATAGCAATCAGCCCCAGCATTTT.

The genes are TRBV6-2 or TRBV6-3 and TRBJ1-3; possibly TRBD1 for D (6 bases). V lost 2 bases and J lost 4, with 21 bases in between. The CDR3 length is 18 residues. CDR1 is MNHEY, CDR2 SVGEGT, per germline. This CDR3 is CASSYMETTGGSGNTIYF. The CDR3 DNA is TGTGCCAGCAGTTACATGGAGACGACAGGTGGCTCCGGAAACACCATATATTTT.

The chain is built from TRBV7-2 and TRBJ1-6; 8 bases are shared with TRBD1. The CDR3 is 14 residues long. Germline loops: CDR1 SGHTA, CDR2 FQGNSA. Unmatched junction bases numbered 7, after V lost 5 bases and J lost 10 bases. CDR3 bases: TGTGCCAGCAGCGATCCAGGGGGCCGGTCACCCCTCCACTTT. Translation gives CASSDPGGRSPLHF. Using reference TRBV7-2 and TRBJ1-6 for the parts outside the CDR3, the full variable domain is GAGVSQSPSNKVTEKGKDVELRCDPISGHTALYWYRQSLGQGLEFLIYFQGNSAPDKSGLPSDRFSAERTGGSVSTLTIQRTQQEDSAVYLCASSDPGGRSPLHFGNGTRLTVT.

V usage is TRBV11-3 and J usage is TRBJ2-2; D ambiguous. The CDR3 length is 13 residues. CDR1 is SGHNT and CDR2 is YENEEA in the germline V gene. V was trimmed by 1 base and J by 5 bases, leaving 5 bases between them. The CDR3 reads CASSLGRTGELFF. The CDR3 bases are TGTGCCAGCAGCTTAGGGCGGACCGGGGAGCTGTTTTTT. Combining the CDR3 with reference TRBV11-3 and TRBJ2-2 gives the whole variable domain EAGVVQSPRYKIIEKKQPVAFWCNPISGHNTLYWYLQNLGQGPELLIRYENEEAVDDSQLPKDRFSAERLKGVDSTLKIQPAELGDSAVYLCASSLGRTGELFFGEGSRLTVL.

J is TRBJ1-5 and V is TRBV24-1; the D is unclear. The CDR3 has 12 amino acids. Trimming removed 3 bases from V and 9 bases from J, with 8 bases in between. The germline V gene encodes CDR1 KGHDR and CDR2 SFDVKD. CDR3 DNA sequence: TGTGCCACCAGTGATGGCCGCGGGCCCCAGCATTTT. Protein: CATSDGRGPQHF.

This clone was seen a single time. This sequence joins TRBV30 and TRBJ1-4; TRBD1 matches 8 bases. J gave up 5 bases and V 3 bases, and 2 bases lay outside the gene matches. From germline, CDR1 is GTSNPN and CDR2 SVGIG (reference sequence). CDR3 length: 13 residues. CDR3 sequence reads: CAWSRDRNEKLFF. CDR3 DNA sequence: TGTGCCTGGAGCCGGGACAGGAATGAAAAACTGTTTTTT.

This clone was observed a few times. The chain has TRBV6-2 or TRBV6-3 and TRBJ1-5, with D tentatively TRBD1 (6 bases). CDR3 length: 14 residues. Germline CDR1 and CDR2: MNHEY and SVGEGT. The V gene lost 5 bases and the J gene lost 6 bases, with 14 bases spanning the gap. The CDR3 here is CASSAQGMGQPQHF. DNA of the CDR3: TGTGCCAGCAGTGCCCAGGGGATGGGTCAGCCCCAGCATTTT.

The gene calls are TRBV4-1 and TRBJ1-4; weak D call: TRBD1 (6 bases). Germline V lookup: CDR1 MGHRA, CDR2 YSYEKL. The CDR3 has 18 residues. Trimming stripped 4 bases from V and 2 bases from J, with 20 bases between. The CDR3 here is CASSPEQGAGHTNEKLFF. The DNA for the CDR3 is TGCGCCAGCAGCCCCGAACAGGGAGCCGGTCATACTAATGAAAAACTGTTTTTT.

The chain links TRBV4-1 to TRBJ1-2, with 9 bases fitting TRBD1. CDR1 and CDR2 from the germline V gene are MGHRA and YSYEKL. The CDR3 has 14 residues. V lost 1 base, J lost 6 bases, and 3 bases stayed unmatched. The CDR3 DNA sequence: TGCGCCAGCAGCCAAGGGCGGGACAGGGATGGCTACACCTTC. Its translation is CASSQGRDRDGYTF.

The V and J genes are TRBV5-1 and TRBJ1-4, with D perhaps TRBD1 (5 bases). CDR1 is SGHRS, CDR2 YFSETQ, per germline. The CDR3 is 14 residues long. V was cut by 9 bases and J by 1 base, with 13 bases left in between. As DNA, the CDR3 is TGCGCCACCAAGACCGGGGGAACTAATGAAAAACTGTTTTTT. Translated: CATKTGGTNEKLFF.

V gene TRBV11-2 combines with J gene TRBJ2-3, with a possible D match to TRBD1 (5 bases). Germline CDR1 SGHAT, CDR2 FQNNGV. V lost 1 base and J lost 1, with 9 bases in between. The CDR3 spans 15 residues. CDR3 loop: CASSLAGSRTDTQYF. CDR3 coding DNA: TGTGCCAGCAGCTTAGCAGGGTCCCGCACAGATACGCAGTATTTT.

The rearrangement uses TRBV6-2 or TRBV6-3 and TRBJ1-2, with 7 bases lining up with TRBD1. The V gene's germline CDR1 is MNHEY and CDR2 SVGEGT. This CDR3 comprises 13 residues. With V trimmed by 5 bases and J by 8 bases, 8 bases remained unmatched. The CDR3: CASSLSGTVGYTF. Here the CDR3 DNA reads TGTGCCAGCAGTCTGTCCGGGACAGTCGGCTACACCTTC.

In this sample, this clone turned up a few times. This chain uses TRBV7-2 with TRBJ1-1; D not resolved. The CDR3 contains 13 residues. Germline CDR1 SGHTA, CDR2 FQGNSA. V was pared by 3 bases and J by 10 bases, with 15 bases between. This CDR3 is CASSFDRGDRAFF. CDR3 in DNA: TGTGCCAGCAGCTTCGATCGTGGAGATCGAGCTTTCTTT.

The CDR3 is CASSLQGRDRENTIYF. In nucleotides, the CDR3 is TGTGCCAGCAGTTTACAGGGGAGAGATCGTGAAAACACCATATATTTT. The J gene is TRBJ1-3, the V gene TRBV27; perhaps TRBD1 as D (6 bases). Germline CDR1 and CDR2: MNHEY and SMNVEV (reference sequence). Trimming took 2 bases from V and 6 from J, leaving 17 bases between them. The CDR3 is made up of 16 amino acids.

This chain joins TRBV25-1 and TRBJ1-2; tentatively, D is TRBD1 (6 bases). The CDR3 totals 16 residues. Germline V gene lookup returns CDR1 MGHDK and CDR2 SYGVNS. V lost 4 bases, J lost 7 bases, and 22 bases lay in between. The CDR3 region is CASSANRVGPIRGYTF. CDR3 DNA: TGTGCCAGCAGTGCTAACAGGGTCGGGCCTATTCGTGGCTACACCTTC.

The chain carries TRBV27 and TRBJ2-7; TRBD1 agrees at 9 bases. There are 13 residues in the CDR3. Per the germline V gene, CDR1 is MNHEY and CDR2 is SMNVEV (reference sequence). V dropped 6 bases and J dropped 4; count of bases not matched to a gene: 4. The CDR3 spells CASRLTGGYEQYF. The CDR3 region has the DNA TGTGCCAGCAGGTTGACAGGGGGATACGAGCAGTACTTC.

The chain links TRBV23-1 to TRBJ1-5; 11 bases are a match to TRBD1. TRBV23-1 is designated an ORF whose function remains uncertain. The trim removed 3 bases at V and 4 bases at J, leaving 17 bases unmatched. The CDR3 sequence is 20 residues long. The CDR3 spells CASSQTRTGGHLLTNQPQHF. The CDR3 DNA sequence: TGCGCCAGCAGTCAGACGAGGACAGGGGGCCACCTCCTCACAAATCAGCCCCAGCATTTT.

This clone was picked up one time. The rearrangement uses TRBV5-1 and TRBJ2-3; no definite D call. The CDR3 length is 15 residues. V lost 1 base and J 3 bases, leaving 12 bases between the germline ends. The V gene's germline CDR1 is SGHRS and CDR2 YFSETQ. DNA of the CDR3: TGCGCCAGCAGCTTGTCTAACCACGGGACAGATACGCAGTATTTT. Its protein product is CASSLSNHGTDTQYF.

This chain connects TRBV5-1 to TRBJ2-7, with D perhaps TRBD1 (5 bases). V shed 0 bases and J shed 4 bases, with 14 bases lying between them. Germline V gene data show CDR1 as SGHRS and CDR2 as YFSETQ. The CDR3 contains 15 residues. CDR3: CASSLGGVREYEQYF. The CDR3 DNA reads as TGCGCCAGCAGCTTGGGAGGTGTCAGGGAATACGAGCAGTACTTC.